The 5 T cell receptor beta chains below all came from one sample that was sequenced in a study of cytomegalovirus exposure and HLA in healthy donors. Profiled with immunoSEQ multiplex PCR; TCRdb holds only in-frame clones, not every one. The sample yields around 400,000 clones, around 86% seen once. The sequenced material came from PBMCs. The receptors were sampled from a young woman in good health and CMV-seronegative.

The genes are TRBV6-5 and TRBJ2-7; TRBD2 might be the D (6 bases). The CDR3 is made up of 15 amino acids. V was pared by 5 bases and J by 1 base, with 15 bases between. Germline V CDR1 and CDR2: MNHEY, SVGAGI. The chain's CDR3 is CASSPGGTSSYEQYF. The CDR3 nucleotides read TGTGCCAGCAGTCCCGGAGGGACCTCTTCCTACGAGCAGTACTTC.

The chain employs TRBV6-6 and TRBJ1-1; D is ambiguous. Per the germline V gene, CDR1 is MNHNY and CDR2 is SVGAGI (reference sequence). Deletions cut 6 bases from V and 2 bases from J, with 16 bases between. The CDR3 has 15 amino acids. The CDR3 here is CASSSPRTGNTEAFF. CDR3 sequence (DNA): TGTGCCAGCAGCTCCCCAAGGACGGGAAACACTGAAGCTTTCTTT.

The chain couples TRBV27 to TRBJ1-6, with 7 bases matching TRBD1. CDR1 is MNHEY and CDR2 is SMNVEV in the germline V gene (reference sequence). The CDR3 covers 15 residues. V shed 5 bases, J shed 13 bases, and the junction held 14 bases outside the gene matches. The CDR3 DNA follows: TGTGCCAGCAGTCCCAGGGGGGTCTCCCTTAGCCCCCTCCACTTT. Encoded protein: CASSPRGVSLSPLHF.

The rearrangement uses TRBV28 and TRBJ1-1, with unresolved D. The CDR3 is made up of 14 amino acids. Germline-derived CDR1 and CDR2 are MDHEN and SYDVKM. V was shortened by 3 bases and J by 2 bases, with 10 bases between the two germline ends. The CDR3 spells CASSFGFINTEAFF. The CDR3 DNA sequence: TGTGCCAGCAGTTTCGGGTTTATAAACACTGAAGCTTTCTTT.

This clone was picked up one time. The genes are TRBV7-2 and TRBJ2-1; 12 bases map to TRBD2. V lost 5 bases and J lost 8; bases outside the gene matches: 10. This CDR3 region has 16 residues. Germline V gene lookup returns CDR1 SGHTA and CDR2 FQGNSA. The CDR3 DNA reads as TGTGCCAGCAGCCAGACTAGCGGGAGTAGTCTTGATGAGCAGTTCTTC. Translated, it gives CASSQTSGSSLDEQFF.